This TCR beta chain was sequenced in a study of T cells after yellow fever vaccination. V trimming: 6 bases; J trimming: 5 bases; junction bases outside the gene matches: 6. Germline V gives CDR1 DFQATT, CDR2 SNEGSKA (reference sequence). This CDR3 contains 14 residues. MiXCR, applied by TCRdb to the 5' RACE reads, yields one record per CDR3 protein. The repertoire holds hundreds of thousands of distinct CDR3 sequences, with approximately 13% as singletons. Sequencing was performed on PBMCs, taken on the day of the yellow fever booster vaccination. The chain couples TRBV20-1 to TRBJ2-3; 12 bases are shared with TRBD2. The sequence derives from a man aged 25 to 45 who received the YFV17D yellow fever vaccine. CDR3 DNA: TGCAGTGCCGACTCTAGCGGGAGGGGAGATACGCAGTATTTT. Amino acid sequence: CSADSSGRGDTQYF.